This passage covers 21 T cell receptor beta chains from one sample sequenced in a study of CD8+CD57+ T cells in acquired aplastic anemia. Genomic DNA, serving as template, underwent TCR beta VDJ and CDR3 profiling. Each CDR3 protein is one row after TCRdb ran MiXCR on the reads. Of roughly 240,000 distinct CDR3 sequences in the sample, about 44% were seen once. Patients sequenced had flow cytometry evidence of CD8+CD57+ cell expansion. Sequencing was performed on sorted CD4+, CD8+, or CD8+CD57+ T cells (not recorded which) from PBMCs. These receptors originate from a human donor with aplastic anemia.

This clonotype was seen more than once but under ten times. Being one base from a much bigger clone, this may be a read error. The chain combines TRBV5-1 with TRBJ2-2; D might be TRBD1 (6 bases). The CDR3 extends over 13 amino acids. From germline, CDR1 is SGHRS and CDR2 YFSETQ. V dropped 8 bases and J dropped 6 bases, with 14 bases sitting between them. The CDR3 region has the DNA TGCGCCAGTACACACAGGGTCGCCGGGGAGCTGTTTTTT. Its translation is CASTHRVAGELFF.

A few counts support this clonotype. The rearrangement uses TRBV6-5 and TRBJ1-1, with D tentatively TRBD1 (5 bases). Trimming took 2 bases from V and 1 from J, leaving 11 bases between them. Per the germline V gene, CDR1 is MNHEY and CDR2 is SVGAGI. The CDR3 is 15 residues long. CDR3 in DNA: TGTGCCAGCAGTTACCGAGGACACCCGAACACTGAAGCTTTCTTT. It encodes CASSYRGHPNTEAFF.

V and J are TRBV5-6 and TRBJ1-5, with TRBD1 matching over 10 bases. The CDR3 covers 15 residues. Per germline, CDR1 SGHDT and CDR2 YYEEEE. Trimming removed 2 bases from V and 5 bases from J; junction bases left unmatched: 4. The CDR3 DNA is TGTGCCAGCAGCTTCCGGGACAGGGGTGATCAGCCCCAGCATTTT. Translation: CASSFRDRGDQPQHF.

The chain employs TRBV20-1 and TRBJ2-5; 9 bases are shared with TRBD2. Germline V gene data show CDR1 as DFQATT and CDR2 as SNEGSKA (reference sequence). Trimming at V came to 1 base and at J to 11 bases, leaving 17 bases not matched to a gene. This CDR3 spans 16 amino acids. CDR3 bases: TGCAGTGCTAGAGCCCCTAGCGGGGAGGTCACAGATACGCAGTACTTC. Protein: CSARAPSGEVTDTQYF.

About this clonotype itself: The junction and the germline gene differ at one end; a read error may be behind it. The CDR3 DNA reads as TGTGCTAGCAGCTTAGTGTTACCGGGCTTGGGTTCCAATGAGCAGTTCTTC. This encodes CASSLVLPGLGSNEQFF. The chain recombines TRBV7-7 with TRBJ2-1; D ambiguous. Germline lookup yields CDR1 SSHAT and CDR2 FNYEAQ (reference sequence). This CDR3 is built from 17 residues.

With respect to this clonotype: This sequence may be a read error, since a much larger clone differs from it by one base. The V call is TRBV6-1, the J call TRBJ1-1; possible D gene TRBD1, 5 bases. The CDR3 runs 14 residues. Germline CDR1 MNHNS, CDR2 SASEGT. This CDR3 is CASGEIWATAEAFF. CDR3 nucleotide sequence: TGTGCCAGCGGTGAAATTTGGGCGACAGCTGAAGCTTTCTTT.

The chain recombines TRBV9 with TRBJ2-3, with 7 nucleotides matching TRBD2. The germline CDR1 and CDR2 sequences are SGDLS and YYNGEE. The length of the CDR3 is 15 residues. Trimming removed 4 bases from V and 4 bases from J; junction bases left unmatched: 9. This CDR3 reads CASSIGGGLADTQYF. The CDR3 DNA sequence: TGTGCCAGCAGCATTGGGGGGGGGTTGGCAGATACGCAGTATTTT.

The V gene is TRBV19, the J gene TRBJ2-3; a possible D gene is TRBD2 (8 bases). The CDR3 consists of 14 residues. With 11 bases removed from V and 4 bases from J, the gap between germline ends came to 19 bases. In germline, CDR1 is LNHDA, CDR2 SQIVND (reference sequence). The CDR3 nucleotides read TGTGCCGTCACAGGGGCGGGAGGAGCAGATACGCAGTATTTT. Encoded protein: CAVTGAGGADTQYF.

V usage is TRBV29-1 and J usage is TRBJ1-1; 7 nucleotides agree with TRBD1. The CDR3 covers 12 residues. With V trimmed by 3 bases and J by 3 bases, 1 base remained unmatched. In germline, CDR1 is SQVTM, CDR2 ANQGSEA. The CDR3 reads CSVDQGDTEAFF. The CDR3 DNA sequence: TGCAGCGTTGACCAGGGGGACACTGAAGCTTTCTTT.

The rearrangement joins TRBV20-1 to TRBJ1-1, with D possibly TRBD1 on 5 matching bases. Trimming took 3 bases from V and 1 from J, leaving 18 bases between them. CDR1 is DFQATT and CDR2 is SNEGSKA in the germline V gene (reference sequence). This CDR3 comprises 16 residues. The CDR3: CSASRGAGEPNTEAFF. DNA for the CDR3: TGCAGTGCTAGTCGCGGGGCAGGAGAACCGAACACTGAAGCTTTCTTT.

The chain joins TRBV7-2 to TRBJ2-5, with 10 bases that match TRBD2. CDR3 size: 16 residues. Per the germline V gene, CDR1 is SGHTA and CDR2 is FQGNSA. V was pared by 1 base and J by 11 bases, with 13 bases of the junction left unmatched. CDR3 sequence reads: CASSLELGLAGDAQYF. DNA of the CDR3: TGTGCCAGCAGCTTAGAGTTGGGGCTAGCGGGAGATGCGCAGTACTTC.

The chain recombines TRBV2 with TRBJ1-2; a weak D match, TRBD1 (5 bases). V lost 8 bases and J lost 7, with 11 bases in between. The CDR3 is 11 amino acids. Per the germline V gene, CDR1 is SNHLY and CDR2 is FYNNEI. The CDR3 loop reads CASGTGRGYTF. CDR3 nucleotide sequence: TGTGCCAGCGGGACCGGCCGTGGCTACACCTTC.

This clonotype showed up many times. The chain couples TRBV5-1 to TRBJ1-1; D is uncertain. CDR3 length: 18 residues. Germline assignment: CDR1 SGHRS and CDR2 YFSETQ. Trimming shortened V by 1 base and J by 4 bases, and 23 bases separated the two germline ends. DNA for the CDR3: TGCGCCAGCAGCTTGTCGTTTCGGGAGGGAAGAAAGGGCACTGAAGCTTTCTTT. This codes for CASSLSFREGRKGTEAFF.

About this clonotype: One end of the junction varies from germline; a read error may be responsible. The rearrangement uses TRBV11-2 and TRBJ2-7; D remains unclear. Germline-derived CDR1 and CDR2 are SGHAT and FQNNGV. The CDR3 is 13 residues long. The CDR3 here is CASNLGSAYEQYF. For the CDR3, the DNA is TGTGCCAGCAACTTAGGATCAGCTTACGAGCAGTACTTC.

At least ten counts were recorded for this clonotype. Germline and junction disagree at one end, which may indicate a read error. The chain has TRBV7-7 and TRBJ2-1, with a weak D call TRBD2 (5 bases). The CDR3 loop spans 15 amino acids. Germline V gene data show CDR1 as SSHAT and CDR2 as FNYEAQ (reference sequence). This CDR3 is CASSQNTGLYNEQFF. The CDR3 coding sequence is TGTGCTAGCAGCCAGAATACTGGACTTTACAATGAGCAGTTCTTC.

This clonotype was seen at least ten times. The genes are TRBV9 and TRBJ2-1; D is unclear. V was shortened by 0 bases and J by 7 bases, with 11 bases between the two germline ends. Germline values: CDR1 SGDLS, CDR2 YYNGEE. CDR3 size: 14 residues. DNA of the CDR3: TGTGCCAGCAGCGTAGCTGATATGGGGAATGAGCAGTTCTTC. Its translation: CASSVADMGNEQFF.

Of note for this clonotype: The junction departs from the called germline gene at one end, perhaps through a read error. The chain uses TRBV7-3 and TRBJ1-6; weak D call: TRBD1 (5 bases). CDR1 SGHTA and CDR2 FQGTGA come from the germline V gene. The CDR3 is 18 residues long. This chain's CDR3 is CASSLRDSSSSYSSPLHF. DNA for the CDR3: TGTGCCAGCAGCCTCCGGGACTCTTCTAGCTCCTATAGTTCACCCCTCCACTTT.

The chain carries TRBV2 and TRBJ1-2; TRBD1 is a possible D gene (6 bases). Trimming removed 2 bases at V and 8 bases at J, with 21 bases between. Germline V lookup: CDR1 SNHLY, CDR2 FYNNEI. The length of the CDR3 is 16 residues. As DNA, the CDR3 is TGTGCCAGCAGTGAAAACACTTGGGAGGCAGGGGAAGGCTACACCTTC. Its protein product is CASSENTWEAGEGYTF.

This clonotype occurred once. V and J are TRBV20-1 and TRBJ2-1, with 12 bases identical to TRBD2. The length of the CDR3 is 17 residues. CDR1 is DFQATT, CDR2 SNEGSKA, per germline (reference sequence). V gave up 2 bases and J gave up 0 bases; unmatched junction bases: 5. The CDR3, as DNA: TGCAGTGCTAGACTAGCGGGGGGGGAGCACTCCTACAATGAGCAGTTCTTC. Amino acids: CSARLAGGEHSYNEQFF.

This clonotype was seen ten or more times. The V gene is TRBV7-3, the J gene TRBJ1-1; 8 bases match TRBD1. Germline V gene sequence: CDR1 SGHTA, CDR2 FQGTGA. This CDR3 is 15 amino acids long. Germline trimming cut 5 bases from V and 7 bases from J; bases unmatched to any gene: 12. CDR3 sequence: CASSPGTGNNLEAFF. The DNA of the CDR3 is TGTGCCAGCAGCCCGGGGACAGGAAATAACCTTGAAGCTTTCTTT.

Points on this clonotype: The junction departs from the called germline gene at one end, perhaps through a read error. The rearrangement links TRBV7-9 to TRBJ1-2; no firm D call. Germline-derived CDR1 and CDR2 are SEHNR and FQNEAQ (reference sequence). The CDR3 consists of 15 residues. For the CDR3, the DNA is TGTGCCAGCAGCCAAGATTTGAAGGTTAACCATGGCTACACCTTC. It translates to CASSQDLKVNHGYTF.